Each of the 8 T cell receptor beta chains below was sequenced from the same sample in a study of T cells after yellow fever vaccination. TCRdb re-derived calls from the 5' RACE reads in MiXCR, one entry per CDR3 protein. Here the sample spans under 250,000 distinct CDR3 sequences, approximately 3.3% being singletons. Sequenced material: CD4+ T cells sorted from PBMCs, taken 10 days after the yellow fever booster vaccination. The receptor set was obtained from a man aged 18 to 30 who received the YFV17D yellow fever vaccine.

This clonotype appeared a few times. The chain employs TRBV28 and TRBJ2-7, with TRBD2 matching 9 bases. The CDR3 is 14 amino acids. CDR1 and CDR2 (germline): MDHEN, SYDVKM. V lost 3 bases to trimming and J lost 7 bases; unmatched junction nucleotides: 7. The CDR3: CASSFFSGGREQYV. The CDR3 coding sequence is TGTGCCAGCAGTTTTTTTAGCGGGGGTCGGGAGCAGTACGTC.

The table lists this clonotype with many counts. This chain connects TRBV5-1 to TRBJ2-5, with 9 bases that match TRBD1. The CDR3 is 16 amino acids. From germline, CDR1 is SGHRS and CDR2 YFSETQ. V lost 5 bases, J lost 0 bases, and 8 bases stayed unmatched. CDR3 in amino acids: CASRRRTGEYQETQYF. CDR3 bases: TGCGCCAGCAGAAGACGGACAGGGGAGTACCAAGAGACCCAGTACTTC.

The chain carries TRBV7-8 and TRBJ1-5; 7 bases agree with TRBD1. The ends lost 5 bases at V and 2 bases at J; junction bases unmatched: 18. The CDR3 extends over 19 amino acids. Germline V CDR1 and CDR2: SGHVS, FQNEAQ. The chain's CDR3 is CASSHSGVRGMRGNQPQHF. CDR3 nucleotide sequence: TGTGCCAGCAGCCATAGCGGTGTCAGGGGGATGAGGGGCAATCAGCCCCAGCATTTT.

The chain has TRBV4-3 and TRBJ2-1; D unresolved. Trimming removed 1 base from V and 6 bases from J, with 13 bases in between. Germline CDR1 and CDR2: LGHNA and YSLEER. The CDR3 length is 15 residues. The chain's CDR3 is CASSQGTVDSNEQFF. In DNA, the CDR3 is TGCGCCAGCAGCCAAGGTACGGTTGATAGCAATGAGCAGTTCTTC.

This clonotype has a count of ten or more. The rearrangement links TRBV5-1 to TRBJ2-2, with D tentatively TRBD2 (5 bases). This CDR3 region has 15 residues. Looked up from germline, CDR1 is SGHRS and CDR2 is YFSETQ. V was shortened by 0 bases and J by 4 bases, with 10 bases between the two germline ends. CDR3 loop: CASSLANAGTGELFF. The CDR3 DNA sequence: TGCGCCAGCAGCTTGGCCAACGCGGGCACCGGGGAGCTGTTTTTT.

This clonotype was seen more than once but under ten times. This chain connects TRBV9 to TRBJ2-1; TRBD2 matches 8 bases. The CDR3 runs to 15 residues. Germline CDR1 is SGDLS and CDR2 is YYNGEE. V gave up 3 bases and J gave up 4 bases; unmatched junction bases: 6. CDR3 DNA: TGTGCCAGCAGCGGGGCGGGGGGCTATTACAATGAGCAGTTCTTC. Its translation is CASSGAGGYYNEQFF.

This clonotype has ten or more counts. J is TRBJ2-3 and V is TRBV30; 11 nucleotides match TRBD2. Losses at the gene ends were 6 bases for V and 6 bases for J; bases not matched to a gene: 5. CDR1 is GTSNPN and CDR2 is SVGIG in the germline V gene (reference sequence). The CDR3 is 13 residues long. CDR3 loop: CACSLAGADTQYF. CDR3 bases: TGTGCCTGTTCACTAGCGGGGGCGGATACGCAGTATTTT.

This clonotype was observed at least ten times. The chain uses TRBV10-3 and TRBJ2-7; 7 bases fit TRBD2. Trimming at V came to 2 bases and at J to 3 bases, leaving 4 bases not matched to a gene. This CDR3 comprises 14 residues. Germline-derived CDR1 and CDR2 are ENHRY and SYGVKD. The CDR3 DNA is TGTGCCATCAGTGAGGGGGGGGACGGCTACGAGCAGTACTTC. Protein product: CAISEGGDGYEQYF.